The rows below give T cell receptor beta chains drawn from one sample of a study of shared clonotypes between healthy human individuals. The data were produced by immunoSEQ multiplex PCR, yet TCRdb's version contains in-frame clones alone and is incomplete. The sample lists over 850,000 clones; about 80% were seen once. The specimen was memory CD4+ T cells from PBMCs. Receptors were obtained from a man between 18 and 35 years old in good health. Some clones in this sample may be carry-over from other donors' samples. Each CDR3 is given with its conserved first and last residue. A D gene is named only where the DNA matches it firmly. Clone size is shown for a subset of rows, as once, few, many or a class of expanded clone.

J gene | D gene | clone size | CDR3 length | V gene | CDR3 protein | CDR3 DNA
TRBJ2-1 | TRBD2 | once | 15 | TRBV5-4 | CASSLPGLAGGEQFF | TGTGCCAGCAGCTTACCGGGACTAGCGGGAGGTGAGCAGTTCTTC
TRBJ2-1 | TRBD1 | . | 14 | TRBV19 | CASAQGGSYNEQFF | TGTGCCAGTGCACAGGGGGGCTCCTACAATGAGCAGTTCTTC
TRBJ2-5 | . | . | 11 | TRBV20-1 | CSADTEGTQYF | TGCAGTGCTGATACCGAGGGGACCCAGTACTTC
TRBJ2-5 | . | . | 14 | TRBV5-1 | CASSDGTTGETQYF | TGCGCCAGCAGCGATGGGACAACGGGAGAGACCCAGTACTTC
TRBJ2-3 | . | . | 11 | TRBV20-1 | CSALPRDTQYF | TGCAGTGCTCTACCTAGGGATACGCAGTATTTT
TRBJ1-4 | TRBD1 | many | 15 | TRBV18 | CASSARTGANEKLFF | TGTGCCAGCTCAGCTCGGACAGGGGCTAATGAAAAACTGTTTTTT
TRBJ2-5 | TRBD1 | few | 15 | TRBV11-1 | CASSLRATGEETQYF | TGTGCCAGCAGCTTACGGGCAACAGGGGAGGAGACCCAGTACTTC
TRBJ2-1 | TRBD1 | many | 15 | TRBV10-3 | CAISAGTGAYNEQFF | TGTGCCATCAGCGCCGGGACAGGGGCCTACAATGAGCAGTTCTTC
TRBJ1-2 | . | once | 15 | TRBV5-3 | CARGLANGRPYGYTF | TGTGCCAGAGGCTTGGCCAATGGGCGTCCCTATGGCTACACCTTC
TRBJ1-2 | TRBD1 | . | 14 | TRBV7-2 | CASTITGGGYGYTF | TGTGCCAGCACTATAACAGGGGGGGGCTATGGCTACACCTTC
TRBJ2-1 | TRBD2 | few | 12 | TRBV28 | CASSKREGLQFF | TGTGCCAGCAGTAAGCGGGAGGGGTTGCAGTTCTTC
TRBJ2-1 | . | . | 15 | TRBV11-2 | CASRGIRKKSNEQFF | TGTGCCAGCAGGGGGATCCGGAAAAAGAGCAATGAGCAGTTCTTC
TRBJ2-7 | TRBD1 | . | 17 | TRBV7-3 | CASSLRGADRGLYEQYF | TGTGCCAGCAGCCTACGCGGCGCGGACAGGGGCCTCTACGAGCAGTACTTC
TRBJ2-5 | . | . | 15 | TRBV7-3 | CASSPRGGGQETQYF | TGTGCCAGCAGCCCCCGGGGAGGCGGCCAAGAGACCCAGTACTTC
TRBJ1-4 | . | few | 13 | TRBV29-1 | CSGTGTGNEKLFF | TGCAGCGGTACCGGGACGGGCAATGAAAAACTGTTTTTT
TRBJ2-2 | TRBD2 | . | 18 | TRBV4-3 | CASSQDLAGGPKPGELFF | TGCGCCAGCAGCCAAGACCTAGCGGGAGGGCCTAAACCCGGGGAGCTGTTTTTT
TRBJ1-4 | TRBD1 | . | 17 | TRBV11-2 | CASSPRDRGLTNEKLFF | TGTGCCAGCAGCCCTCGGGACAGGGGCCTCACTAATGAAAAACTGTTTTTT
TRBJ2-1 | . | . | 14 | TRBV7-2 | CASSPPNNYNEQFF | TGTGCCAGCAGCCCGCCCAACAACTACAATGAGCAGTTCTTC
TRBJ2-7 | TRBD2 | . | 15 | TRBV25-1 | CASSDPSGRAHGQYF | TGTGCCAGCAGTGACCCGAGCGGGAGGGCCCATGGGCAGTACTTC
TRBJ2-1 | TRBD2 | . | 19 | TRBV5-4 | CASSLGLAGVAGSYNEQFF | TGTGCCAGCAGCTTGGGACTAGCGGGAGTCGCCGGCTCCTACAATGAGCAGTTCTTC
TRBJ1-1 | TRBD1 | once | 15 | TRBV28 | CASSRTGGRNTEAFF | TGTGCCAGCAGCCGGACAGGGGGCCGGAACACTGAAGCTTTCTTT
TRBJ1-1 | . | . | 14 | TRBV11-2 | CASSTRGADTEAFF | TGTGCCAGCAGCACCCGGGGGGCTGACACTGAAGCTTTCTTT
TRBJ2-5 | . | . | 15 | TRBV6-6 | CASSYSGGIQETQYF | TGTGCCAGCAGTTACTCCGGAGGGATACAAGAGACCCAGTACTTC
TRBJ1-3 | . | . | 16 | TRBV2 | CASRDQTGFFGNTIYF | TGTGCCAGCAGAGATCAAACAGGGTTCTTTGGAAACACCATATATTTT
TRBJ1-2 | . | . | 13 | TRBV14 | CASSYRAGYGYTF | TGTGCCAGCAGCTACAGGGCGGGCTATGGCTACACCTTC
TRBJ2-5 | TRBD2 | . | 16 | TRBV2 | CASSAGLAGEQETQYF | TGTGCCAGTAGTGCTGGACTAGCGGGTGAACAAGAGACCCAGTACTTC
TRBJ1-5 | . | . | 18 | TRBV28 | CASSPGGVGPLSNQPQHF | TGTGCCAGCAGCCCTGGGGGGGTGGGGCCCCTGAGCAATCAGCCCCAGCATTTT
TRBJ1-4 | TRBD1 | . | 14 | TRBV7-9 | CASSHGQGGEKLFF | TGTGCCAGCAGCCATGGACAGGGGGGTGAAAAACTGTTTTTT
TRBJ1-2 | TRBD1 | . | 14 | TRBV6-5 | CASSPTGGYDGYTF | TGTGCCAGCAGCCCGACAGGGGGTTACGATGGCTACACCTTC
TRBJ1-2 | TRBD1 | few | 13 | TRBV27 | CASSFRDRGGYTF | TGTGCCAGCAGTTTCCGGGACAGGGGTGGCTACACCTTC
TRBJ2-1 | . | . | 14 | TRBV27 | CASSLKGSYNEQFF | TGTGCCAGCAGTTTAAAAGGCTCCTACAATGAGCAGTTCTTC
TRBJ2-1 | TRBD2 | few | 17 | TRBV25-1 | CASSEGASGWNYNEQFF | TGTGCCAGCAGTGAAGGAGCTAGCGGGTGGAACTACAATGAGCAGTTCTTC
TRBJ2-3 | . | . | 15 | TRBV4-3 | CASSRTGRGTDTQYF | TGCGCCAGCAGCCGAACGGGTAGAGGTACAGATACGCAGTATTTT
TRBJ2-2 | . | . | 14 | TRBV7-3 | CASTPGPNTGELFF | TGTGCCAGCACCCCGGGTCCGAACACCGGGGAGCTGTTTTTT
TRBJ2-7 | . | . | 13 | TRBV27 | CASSLQGPHEQYF | TGTGCCAGCAGTTTACAAGGCCCCCACGAGCAGTACTTC
TRBJ2-3 | TRBD2 | . | 14 | TRBV27 | CASRERGPTDTQYF | TGTGCCAGCAGGGAGCGGGGGCCCACAGATACGCAGTATTTT
TRBJ1-1 | . | . | 11 | TRBV7-9 | CASSLQLEAFF | TGTGCCAGCAGCTTACAGCTCGAAGCTTTCTTT
TRBJ2-3 | TRBD2 | . | 15 | TRBV11-2 | CASSPLAGGADTQYF | TGTGCCAGCAGCCCGTTAGCGGGAGGAGCAGATACGCAGTATTTT
TRBJ1-4 | . | . | 14 | TRBV19 | CASSISKGSEKLFF | TGTGCCAGTAGTATATCTAAGGGGAGTGAAAAACTGTTTTTT
TRBJ2-3 | . | . | 16 | TRBV23-1 | CASSHPQGTSTDTQYF | TGCGCCAGCAGTCACCCACAGGGGACTAGCACAGATACGCAGTATTTT
TRBJ1-5 | TRBD1 | . | 13 | TRBV30 | CAWYTGADQPQHF | TGTGCCTGGTACACAGGGGCCGATCAGCCCCAGCATTTT
TRBJ2-3 | TRBD1 | once | 15 | TRBV5-1 | CASSQGQGALDTQYF | TGCGCCAGCAGCCAGGGACAGGGGGCCCTAGATACGCAGTATTTT
TRBJ2-7 | . | . | 13 | TRBV4-3 | CASSHTSSYEQYF | TGCGCCAGCAGCCATACTAGCAGCTACGAGCAGTACTTC
TRBJ1-5 | TRBD1 | . | 16 | TRBV2 | CASSINRGRGNQPQHF | TGTGCCAGCAGCATTAACAGGGGAAGAGGCAATCAGCCCCAGCATTTT
TRBJ2-3 | . | many | 13 | TRBV5-1 | CASSFRDTDTQYF | TGCGCCAGCAGCTTTCGGGACACAGATACGCAGTATTTT
TRBJ2-7 | . | . | 11 | TRBV20-1 | CSAGGGLAGGF | TGCAGTGCTGGGGGGGGCCTAGCTGGAGGGTTC
TRBJ2-1 | . | . | 14 | TRBV7-8 | CASSSGVAGNEQFF | TGTGCCAGCAGCTCGGGAGTAGCAGGGAATGAGCAGTTCTTC
TRBJ2-7 | TRBD2 | . | 14 | TRBV27 | CASSLSGIWYEQYF | TGTGCCAGCAGTTTAAGCGGGATATGGTACGAGCAGTACTTC
TRBJ1-2 | TRBD1 | few | 15 | TRBV9 | CASSPRDRWDYGYTF | TGTGCCAGCAGCCCTCGGGACAGGTGGGACTATGGCTACACCTTC
TRBJ2-5 | . | . | 15 | TRBV27 | CASTPLGDGQETQYF | TGTGCCAGCACCCCTCTAGGGGATGGCCAAGAGACCCAGTACTTC
TRBJ2-7 | TRBD1 | . | 13 | TRBV12-5 | CASGRGQGYEQYF | TGTGCTAGTGGTAGAGGACAGGGCTACGAGCAGTACTTC
TRBJ1-2 | . | . | 14 | TRBV28 | CASVQGNGVFGYTF | TGTGCCAGCGTACAGGGTAACGGGGTTTTTGGCTACACCTTC
TRBJ2-1 | . | . | 15 | TRBV21-1 | CASSLQRASYNEQFF | TGTGCCAGCAGCCTACAGAGAGCCTCCTACAATGAGCAGTTCTTC
TRBJ1-2 | . | . | 14 | TRBV4-1 | CASSQDRAAYGYTF | TGCGCCAGCAGCCAAGATAGGGCAGCATATGGCTACACCTTC
TRBJ1-2 | TRBD1 | few | 14 | TRBV18 | CASSPDREVYGYTF | TGTGCCAGCTCGCCTGACAGGGAAGTCTATGGCTACACCTTC
TRBJ2-1 | TRBD2 | . | 18 | TRBV5-5 | CASSSLGASGDTYNEQFF | TGTGCCAGCAGCTCCCTGGGGGCTAGCGGGGACACCTACAATGAGCAGTTCTTC
TRBJ2-3 | . | . | 12 | TRBV19 | CASSIFPGTQYF | TGTGCCAGTAGTATATTCCCAGGAACGCAGTATTTT
TRBJ1-4 | . | . | 14 | TRBV6-1 | CASSDLSGNEKLFF | TGTGCCAGCAGTGATTTGAGTGGTAATGAAAAACTGTTTTTT
TRBJ1-1 | . | . | 15 | TRBV7-3 | CASSLTGGPGTEAFF | TGTGCCAGCAGCTTAACGGGGGGTCCGGGCACTGAAGCTTTCTTT